This is a list of T cell receptor beta chains from one sample in a study of T cell responses to AZD1222 COVID-19 vaccine. Here immunoSEQ multiplex PCR was the method, and the copy in TCRdb shows in-frame clones only, minus some. Found here are 65,000 to 85,000 clones, 84% of them singletons; the top ten hold 21%. Sequenced material: peripheral blood, taken on day 0 of AZD1222 vaccination. These receptors were collected from an adult in good health. The conserved cysteine and the conserved F or W are not part of the CDR3 here. Fields, in order: J gene, V gene, clone size, D gene, CDR3 protein. The D gene is left open where the match is weak. Size values are once, few and many counts, or a class for expanded clones, and some rows have none.

TRBJ1-2	TRBV7-3	-	TRBD1	ASSYVTGVGYT
TRBJ2-7	TRBV24-1	-	-	ATSAAAFYEQY
TRBJ2-7	TRBV3-1/TRBV3-2	-	-	ASSQGGSNEQY
TRBJ1-1	TRBV24-1	-	-	ATRETGRLNTEAF
TRBJ1-2	TRBV2	-	TRBD1	ASSVGTGGPYGYT
TRBJ2-4	TRBV5-6	-	-	ASSLGAVAKNIQY
TRBJ2-1	TRBV5-1	-	-	ASSLDRAELNEQF
TRBJ1-1	TRBV7-3	-	TRBD1	ASSATGPMNTEAF
TRBJ1-2	TRBV12-3/TRBV12-4	-	-	ASRADYGYT
TRBJ1-5	TRBV9	few	-	ASSVSTGNQPQH
TRBJ2-5	TRBV18	-	-	ASSHTGYGETQY